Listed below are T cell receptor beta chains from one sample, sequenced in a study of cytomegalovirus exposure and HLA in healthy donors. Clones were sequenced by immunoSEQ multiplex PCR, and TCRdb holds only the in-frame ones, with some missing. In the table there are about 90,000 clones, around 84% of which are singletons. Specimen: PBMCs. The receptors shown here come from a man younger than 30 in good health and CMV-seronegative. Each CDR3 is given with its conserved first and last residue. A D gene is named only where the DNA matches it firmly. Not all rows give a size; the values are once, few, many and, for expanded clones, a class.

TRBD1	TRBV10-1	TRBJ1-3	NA	CATTAGQSGNTIYF	TGCGCCACTACCGCGGGACAGTCTGGAAACACCATATATTTT
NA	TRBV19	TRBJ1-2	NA	CASSLGDRNYGYTF	TGTGCCAGTAGTTTAGGTGACAGAAACTATGGCTACACCTTC
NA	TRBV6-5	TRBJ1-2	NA	CASSYVSLNYGYTF	TGTGCCAGCAGTTATGTCTCTCTTAACTATGGCTACACCTTC
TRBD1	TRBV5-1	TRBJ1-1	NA	CASSLAKLGDRGYTEAFF	TGCGCCAGCAGCTTGGCCAAATTAGGGGACAGGGGATACACTGAAGCTTTCTTT
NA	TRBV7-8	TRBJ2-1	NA	CASSFGLGNEQFF	TGTGCCAGCAGCTTCGGACTGGGGAATGAGCAGTTCTTC
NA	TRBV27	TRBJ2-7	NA	CASRGVYEQYF	TGTGCCAGCAGGGGCGTCTACGAGCAGTACTTC
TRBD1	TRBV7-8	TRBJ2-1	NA	CASSWTGGGNEQFF	TGTGCCAGCAGCTGGACAGGGGGGGGCAATGAGCAGTTCTTC
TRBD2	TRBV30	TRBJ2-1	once	CAWSGLGSGKYNEQFF	TGTGCCTGGAGTGGGCTGGGTAGCGGGAAGTACAATGAGCAGTTCTTC
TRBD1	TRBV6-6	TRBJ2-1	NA	CASSGKGQGGFF	TGTGCCAGCAGTGGAAAAGGACAGGGGGGGTTCTTC
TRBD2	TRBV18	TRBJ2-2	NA	CASSLNPLAGRRTGELFF	TGTGCCAGCTCACTTAATCCACTAGCGGGAAGGCGCACCGGGGAGCTGTTTTTT
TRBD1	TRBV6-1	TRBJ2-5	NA	CASSEGTGLETQYF	TGTGCCAGCAGTGAAGGGACAGGGTTGGAGACCCAGTACTTC
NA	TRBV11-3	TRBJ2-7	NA	CASSLGRSLSYEQYF	TGTGCCAGCAGCTTAGGGCGGAGCCTCTCCTACGAGCAGTACTTC
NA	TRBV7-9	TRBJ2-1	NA	CASSAAGQEQFF	TGTGCCAGCAGCGCGGCCGGTCAGGAGCAGTTCTTC
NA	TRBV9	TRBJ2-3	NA	CASSVAGEDTQYF	TGTGCCAGCAGCGTAGCAGGGGAAGATACGCAGTATTTT
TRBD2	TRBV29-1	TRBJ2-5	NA	CSVGASGRAWQETQYF	TGCAGCGTTGGAGCTAGCGGGAGGGCCTGGCAAGAGACCCAGTACTTC
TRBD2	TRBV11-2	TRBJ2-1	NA	CASSQRRASGSLPLNEQFF	TGTGCCAGCAGCCAAAGGAGGGCTAGCGGGAGTCTACCCCTGAATGAGCAGTTCTTC
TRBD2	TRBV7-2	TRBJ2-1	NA	CASSLVGLLAGSNEQFF	TGTGCCAGCAGCTTAGTAGGGCTTCTAGCGGGATCGAATGAGCAGTTCTTC
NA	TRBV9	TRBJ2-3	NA	CASSVDSGWGVKDTQYF	TGTGCCAGCAGCGTAGATTCCGGTTGGGGAGTTAAAGATACGCAGTATTTT
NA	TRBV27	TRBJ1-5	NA	CASSLRGPSPDQPQHF	TGTGCCAGCAGTTTAAGAGGGCCATCACCGGATCAGCCCCAGCATTTT
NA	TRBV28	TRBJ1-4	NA	CASSATNEKLFF	TGTGCCAGCAGCGCAACTAATGAAAAACTGTTTTTT
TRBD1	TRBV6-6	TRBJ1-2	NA	CANRPGQGFGYTF	TGTGCCAACCGTCCGGGACAGGGATTTGGCTACACCTTC
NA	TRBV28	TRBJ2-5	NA	CASSLGQEETQYF	TGTGCCAGCAGTTTGGGGCAGGAAGAGACCCAGTACTTC
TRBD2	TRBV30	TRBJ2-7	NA	CAWSVLAGGGEQYF	TGTGCCTGGAGTGTACTCGCGGGAGGAGGGGAGCAGTACTTC
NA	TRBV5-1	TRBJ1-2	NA	CASSTSPGMGGYTF	TGCGCCAGCAGCACTTCACCGGGGATGGGTGGCTACACCTTC
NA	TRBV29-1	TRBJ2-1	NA	CSVDKQGNYNEQFF	TGCAGCGTTGATAAACAGGGTAACTACAATGAGCAGTTCTTC
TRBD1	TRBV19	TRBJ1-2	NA	CASRTGIGTGVLDGYTF	TGTGCCAGTAGGACGGGTATCGGGACAGGCGTCTTGGATGGCTACACCTTC
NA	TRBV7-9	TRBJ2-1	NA	CASSLPSGTAFF	TGTGCCAGCAGCTTACCGTCGGGAACAGCGTTCTTC
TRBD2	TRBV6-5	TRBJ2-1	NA	CASRQVASGQNEQFF	TGTGCCAGCAGACAGGTGGCTAGCGGACAAAATGAGCAGTTCTTC
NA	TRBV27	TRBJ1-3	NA	CASSLYSSSGNTIYF	TGTGCCAGCAGTTTATACAGCAGCTCTGGAAACACCATATATTTT
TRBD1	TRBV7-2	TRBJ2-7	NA	CASSLRDRGYEQYF	TGTGCCAGCAGCTTGAGGGACAGGGGTTACGAGCAGTACTTC
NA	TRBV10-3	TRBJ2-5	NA	CAISESGIQETQYF	TGTGCCATCAGTGAGTCGGGCATCCAAGAGACCCAGTACTTC
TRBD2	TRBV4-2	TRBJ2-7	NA	CASSASGSSYEQYF	TGTGCCAGCTCTGCTAGCGGGAGCTCCTACGAGCAGTACTTC
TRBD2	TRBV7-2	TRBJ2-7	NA	CASSLTSGSTYEQYF	TGTGCCAGCAGCTTAACTAGCGGGAGCACCTACGAGCAGTACTTC
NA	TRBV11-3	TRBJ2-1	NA	CASSSTDFYNEQFF	TGTGCCAGCAGCTCGACCGACTTCTACAATGAGCAGTTCTTC
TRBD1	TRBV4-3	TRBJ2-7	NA	CASSPGQGRYEQYF	TGCGCCAGCAGCCCAGGACAGGGGCGCTACGAGCAGTACTTC
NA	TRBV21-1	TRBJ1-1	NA	CASGLGQTREAFF	TGTGCCAGCGGCCTGGGACAGACTCGTGAAGCTTTCTTT
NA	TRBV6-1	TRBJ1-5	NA	CASSEGTRVNQPQHF	TGTGCCAGCAGTGAAGGGACACGGGTCAATCAGCCCCAGCATTTT
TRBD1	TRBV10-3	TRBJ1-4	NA	CAISRTGGEKLFF	TGTGCCATCAGTAGAACAGGGGGAGAAAAACTGTTTTTT
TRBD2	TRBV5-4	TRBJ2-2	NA	CASSPLFGLAGVWDTGELFF	TGTGCCAGCAGCCCCTTATTCGGACTAGCGGGAGTGTGGGACACCGGGGAGCTGTTTTTT
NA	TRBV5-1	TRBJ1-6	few	CASSLAESGSSPLHF	TGCGCCAGCAGCTTGGCAGAGTCAGGAAGTTCACCCCTCCACTTT
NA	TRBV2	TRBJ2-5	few	CATKTGDRIQETQYF	TGTGCCACCAAGACCGGAGACAGGATCCAAGAGACCCAGTACTTC
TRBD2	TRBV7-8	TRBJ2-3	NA	CASRSTGTSSADTQYF	TGTGCCAGCAGGTCTACCGGGACTAGCTCCGCAGATACGCAGTATTTT
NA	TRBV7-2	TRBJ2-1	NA	CASSLGGRTYNEQFF	TGTGCCAGCAGCTTGGGTGGGAGGACCTACAATGAGCAGTTCTTC
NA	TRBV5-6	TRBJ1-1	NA	CASSLEQAFEAFF	TGTGCCAGCAGCTTGGAACAGGCTTTTGAAGCTTTCTTT
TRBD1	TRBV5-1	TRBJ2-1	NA	CASSSDGTGVRNEQFF	TGCGCCAGCAGCTCCGACGGGACAGGGGTAAGGAATGAGCAGTTCTTC
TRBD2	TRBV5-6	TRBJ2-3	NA	CASSFRTSPSTDTQYF	TGTGCCAGCAGCTTCCGGACTAGCCCTAGCACAGATACGCAGTATTTT
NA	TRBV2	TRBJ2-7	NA	CASKTGTLSSYEQYF	TGTGCCAGCAAAACCGGGACACTGAGCTCCTACGAGCAGTACTTC
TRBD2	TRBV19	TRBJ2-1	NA	CASRLAGSYNEQFF	TGTGCCAGTAGACTAGCGGGCTCCTACAATGAGCAGTTCTTC
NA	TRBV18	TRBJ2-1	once	CASSWGGNSYNEQFF	TGTGCCAGCTCCTGGGGCGGCAACTCCTACAATGAGCAGTTCTTC
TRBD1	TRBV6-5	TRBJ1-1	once	CAGSPEDRGFTEAFF	TGTGCCGGCAGTCCTGAGGACAGGGGTTTTACTGAAGCTTTCTTT
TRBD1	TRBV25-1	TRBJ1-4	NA	CASRPRGRVEKLFF	TGTGCCAGCAGGCCCAGGGGGCGCGTTGAAAAACTGTTTTTT
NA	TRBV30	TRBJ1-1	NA	CAWSRAEGRATEAFF	TGTGCCTGGAGCCGGGCGGAGGGACGGGCCACTGAAGCTTTCTTT
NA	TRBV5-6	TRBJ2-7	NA	CAKTYEQYF	TGTGCCAAAACTTACGAGCAGTACTTC
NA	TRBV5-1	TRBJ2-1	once	CASSLTSTYNEQFF	TGCGCCAGCAGCTTGACTAGTACATACAATGAGCAGTTCTTC
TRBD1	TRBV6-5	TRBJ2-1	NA	CASISSTGRNEQFF	TGTGCCAGCATCTCTTCGACAGGGCGTAATGAGCAGTTCTTC